These T cell receptor beta chains were read from a single sample in a study of cytomegalovirus exposure and HLA in healthy donors. The data were produced by immunoSEQ multiplex PCR, yet TCRdb's version contains in-frame clones alone and is incomplete. The sample contains around 140,000 clones, over 60% of which appear only once. Sequenced material: PBMCs. These receptor sequences come from an older woman in good health and CMV-seronegative. CDR3s include the opening cysteine and the closing phenylalanine or tryptophan. A D gene is named only where the DNA matches it firmly. Not all rows give a size; the values are once, few, many and, for expanded clones, a class.

clone_size j_call cdr3_length d_call v_call cdr3_aa cdr3_nt
- TRBJ2-7 14 - TRBV27 CASSLSTPGYEQYF TGTGCCAGCAGTTTATCGACCCCAGGCTACGAGCAGTACTTC
- TRBJ1-1 15 TRBD1 TRBV19 CASRGNRGRYVMAFF TGTGCCAGTAGGGGAAACAGGGGGCGTTATGTTATGGCTTTCTTT
- TRBJ1-2 14 - TRBV10-3 CAISGGTRNYGYTF TGTGCCATCAGTGGTGGCACAAGAAACTATGGCTACACCTTC
- TRBJ2-3 16 - TRBV21-1 CAILSGRGRRGSTQYF TGTGCCATCCTCTCCGGGCGCGGGAGGAGGGGGTCTACGCAGTATTTT
- TRBJ2-1 16 TRBD2 TRBV5-1 CASSLRGGRAYYEQFF TGCGCCAGCAGCTTACGAGGCGGGAGGGCCTACTATGAGCAGTTCTTC
- TRBJ1-2 14 - TRBV12-5 CASGLVDQNYGYTF TGTGCTAGTGGTTTGGTAGATCAGAACTATGGCTACACCTTC
once TRBJ2-7 14 - TRBV14 CASSQDYGRAEQYF TGTGCCAGCAGCCAAGATTATGGCAGGGCCGAGCAGTACTTC
- TRBJ1-4 16 TRBD1 TRBV19 CASSPTGAGTNEKLFF TGTGCCAGTAGTCCCACAGGGGCCGGAACTAATGAAAAACTGTTTTTT
few TRBJ1-1 16 TRBD1 TRBV5-4 CASSLPMGQGQSEAFF TGTGCCAGCAGCTTGCCTATGGGACAGGGGCAAAGTGAAGCTTTCTTT
- TRBJ1-2 14 - TRBV2 CASSEEGRGYGYTF TGTGCCAGCAGTGAAGAAGGCAGGGGCTATGGCTACACCTTC
- TRBJ2-2 15 TRBD1 TRBV18 CASSPPTGVPGELFF TGTGCCAGCTCACCACCGACAGGGGTCCCCGGGGAGCTGTTTTTT
- TRBJ1-5 13 - TRBV6-1 CASSEQEGQPQHF TGTGCCAGCAGTGAACAGGAAGGTCAGCCCCAGCATTTT
once TRBJ1-4 13 - TRBV28 CASALATNEKLFF TGTGCCAGCGCTTTAGCAACTAATGAAAAACTGTTTTTT
- TRBJ2-6 18 TRBD1 TRBV9 CASSVGGQGSSGANVLTF TGTGCCAGCAGCGTAGGTGGACAGGGAAGCTCTGGGGCCAACGTCCTGACTTTC
few TRBJ1-4 13 TRBD1 TRBV5-4 CASSRTGNEKLFF TGTGCCAGCAGCCGGACAGGGAATGAAAAACTGTTTTTT
- TRBJ2-3 14 TRBD1 TRBV27 CASSPRQGTDTQYF TGTGCCAGCAGTCCCCGACAGGGGACAGATACGCAGTATTTT
- TRBJ2-5 14 - TRBV30 CAWSVRVTGETQYF TGTGCCTGGAGTGTACGGGTCACGGGAGAGACCCAGTACTTC
- TRBJ1-2 14 TRBD1 TRBV27 CASSSVQTGDGYTF TGTGCCAGCAGTTCCGTCCAGACAGGGGACGGCTACACCTTC
- TRBJ2-7 17 TRBD2 TRBV27 CASSSLTSGKSNYEQYF TGTGCCAGCAGTTCCTTGACTAGCGGGAAATCCAACTACGAGCAGTACTTC
- TRBJ2-7 17 TRBD2 TRBV15 CATSRTSLAGGPLEQYF TGTGCCACCAGCAGAACCTCCTTAGCGGGAGGTCCCCTCGAGCAGTACTTC
few TRBJ1-1 12 - TRBV6-5 CASSRPGTEAFF TGTGCCAGCAGCCGCCCGGGGACAGAAGCTTTCTTT
once TRBJ2-7 14 TRBD1 TRBV15 CATGWGTGPYEQYF TGTGCCACGGGTTGGGGGACAGGGCCCTACGAGCAGTACTTC
- TRBJ2-3 17 TRBD1 TRBV28 CASSSPPGQGAADTQYF TGTGCCAGCAGTTCTCCACCGGGACAGGGGGCAGCGGATACGCAGTATTTT
- TRBJ2-1 14 TRBD2 TRBV5-4 CASSWVAGANEQFF TGTGCCAGCAGTTGGGTAGCGGGGGCCAATGAGCAGTTCTTC
- TRBJ2-5 16 TRBD2 TRBV6-1 CASSGLGLAGEVAQYF TGTGCCAGCAGTGGTCTGGGACTAGCGGGGGAGGTGGCCCAGTACTTC
- TRBJ2-5 16 TRBD2 TRBV27 CASSSRSSGVRETQYF TGTGCCAGCAGTTCCCGGAGTAGCGGGGTACGGGAGACCCAGTACTTC
- TRBJ1-5 16 - TRBV27 CASSLAGRHSNQPQHF TGTGCCAGCAGTTTAGCGGGCAGGCATAGCAATCAGCCCCAGCATTTT
- TRBJ1-2 16 TRBD1 TRBV7-2 CASSPTTGGAGGGYTF TGTGCCAGCAGTCCCACGACAGGGGGCGCAGGCGGAGGCTACACCTTC